This entry lists 5 T cell receptor beta chains sequenced from one sample in a study of blood T cell repertoires in COVID-19. Data came from immunoSEQ multiplex PCR; TCRdb stores just in-frame clones and leaves some out. The sample records roughly 200,000 clones, approximately 84% being singletons. The sequenced sample consisted of peripheral blood. These receptors came from a woman older than 75 with COVID-19, enrolled during active disease.

This sequence joins TRBV5-4 and TRBJ2-3; 7 bases align to TRBD2. Trimming at V came to 4 bases and at J to 0 bases, leaving 8 bases not matched to a gene. The CDR3 is 16 amino acids. Looked up from germline, CDR1 is SGHNT and CDR2 is YYREEE (reference sequence). Here the CDR3 reads CASSPRASGSTDTQYF. CDR3 coding DNA: TGTGCCAGCAGCCCCAGGGCTAGCGGAAGCACAGATACGCAGTATTTT.

V and J are TRBV4-2 and TRBJ2-7; 9 bases line up with TRBD1. CDR1 and CDR2 (germline): LGHNA, YNFKEQ. The CDR3 length is 16 residues. Unmatched junction bases numbered 9, after V lost 2 bases and J lost 4 bases. CDR3 in DNA: TGTGCCAGCAGCCAACTAATGACAGGGGGGTATTACGAGCAGTACTTC. Its translation: CASSQLMTGGYYEQYF.

The chain couples TRBV29-1 to TRBJ2-3; the D gene is possibly TRBD2 (7 bases). The CDR3 runs 15 residues. Germline assignment: CDR1 SQVTM and CDR2 ANQGSEA. Trimming shortened V by 7 bases and J by 5 bases, and 22 bases separated the two germline ends. CDR3 sequence reads: CSAQRRGLIGDTQYF. CDR3 sequence (DNA): TGCAGCGCCCAGAGGCGGGGGCTAATCGGAGATACGCAGTATTTT.

As concerns this clone: The sample has other DNA sequences that encode this CDR3 too. CDR3 coding DNA: TGTGCCAGCTCACCCGGGACAGGGGACTACGAGCAGTACTTC. Translated: CASSPGTGDYEQYF. The V gene is TRBV18, the J gene TRBJ2-7; the match to TRBD1 covers 10 bases. The CDR3 sequence is 14 residues long. Trimming at V came to 3 bases and at J to 3 bases, leaving 2 bases not matched to a gene. CDR1 KGHSH and CDR2 LQKENI come from the germline V gene.

The chain combines TRBV7-9 with TRBJ2-1; 10 positions match TRBD2. Germline CDR1 is SEHNR and CDR2 is FQNEAQ (reference sequence). This CDR3 has 15 residues. With V trimmed by 6 bases and J by 9 bases, 11 bases remained unmatched. The CDR3 DNA is TGTGCCAGCAGGTTTAGCGGGGGGTTTGCTGGTGAGCAGTTCTTC. Encoded protein: CASRFSGGFAGEQFF.